These T cell receptor beta chains were read from a single sample in a study of read filtering for tumor transcriptome and immune sequencing. One entry per CDR3 protein results from TCRdb running MiXCR on the reads. The sample consists of tens of thousands of distinct CDR3 sequences, roughly 20% of them appearing once. Input material: a population of CD138-negative cells sorted from bone marrow. The receptor source for this set is a donor aged 40 or older with multiple myeloma. Each CDR3 is given with its conserved first and last residue. A D gene is named only where the DNA matches it firmly. Rows may omit the clone size; those that give it use once, few, many or a size class.

clone size | J gene | V gene | D gene | CDR3 protein | CDR3 DNA
. | TRBJ2-2 | TRBV30 | TRBD2 | CAWSPGGTSAWGLFF | TGTGCCTGGAGCCCCGGGGGGACTAGTGCCTGGGGGCTGTTTTTT
. | TRBJ2-1 | TRBV6-2/TRBV6-3 | TRBD2 | CASIPGVAGYNDQFF | TGTGCCAGCATCCCGGGAGTAGCGGGTTACAATGATCAGTTCTTC
few | TRBJ2-7 | TRBV11-2 | . | CAGSPGTLQFYEQYF | TGTGCCGGCAGCCCAGGGACCCTACAATTCTACGAGCAGTACTTC
many | TRBJ2-1 | TRBV19 | TRBD2 | CASSIGARGRLAVSYNEQFF | TGTGCCAGTAGTATAGGTGCACGCGGGAGACTAGCGGTCTCCTACAATGAGCAGTTCTTC
many | TRBJ2-2 | TRBV7-9 | TRBD2 | CASSLRLLAGVTGELFF | TGTGCCAGCAGCTTAAGGCTCTTAGCGGGAGTGACCGGGGAGCTGTTTTTT
. | TRBJ2-1 | TRBV7-2 | . | CASSPNTFRDDQFF | TGTGCTAGCAGCCCTAACACGTTCCGCGATGATCAGTTCTTC
many | TRBJ1-4 | TRBV29-1 | . | CSVELQGATNEKLFF | TGCAGCGTTGAATTGCAGGGTGCTACTAATGAAAAACTGTTTTTT
many | TRBJ1-4 | TRBV7-9 | . | CASSPGGRMDEKLFF | TGTGCCAGCAGCCCCGGGGGGCGGATGGATGAAAAACTGTTTTTT
many | TRBJ2-7 | TRBV11-2 | . | CASSLDLPRDNEQYF | TGTGCCAGCAGCTTAGATTTGCCCAGGGATAACGAGCAGTACTTC
. | TRBJ1-4 | TRBV24-1 | . | CATTPLHEKLFF | TGTGCCACCACCCCCCTCCATGAAAAACTGTTTTTT
once | TRBJ2-2 | TRBV25-1 | . | CASGGAGAGELFF | TGTGCCAGCGGGGGGGCCGGGGCCGGGGAGCTGTTTTTT
. | TRBJ1-3 | TRBV6-5 | . | CASSYGGAPGNTIYF | TGTGCCAGCAGTTACGGGGGGGCACCTGGAAACACCATATATTTT
. | TRBJ1-2 | TRBV20-1 | TRBD1 | CSAREGGGFQFYYGYTF | TGCAGTGCTAGAGAAGGGGGCGGATTTCAATTCTACTATGGCTACACCTTC
many | TRBJ2-2 | TRBV20-1 | TRBD2 | CSSGLAGGPDTGELFF | TGCAGCTCGGGACTAGCGGGAGGGCCGGACACCGGGGAGCTGTTTTTT
few | TRBJ2-5 | TRBV3-1 | . | CASSSNGFQETQYF | TGTGCCAGCAGCTCCAACGGGTTTCAAGAGACCCAGTACTTC
. | TRBJ2-7 | TRBV4-1 | TRBD1 | CASSWDRPYEQYF | TGCGCCAGCAGCTGGGACAGACCCTACGAGCAGTACTTC
. | TRBJ1-1 | TRBV30 | . | CAWRSSYGMNTEAFF | TGTGCCTGGAGATCTTCGTATGGGATGAACACTGAAGCTTTCTTT
many | TRBJ1-2 | TRBV10-3 | . | CATDPQGPYGYTF | TGTGCCACCGACCCACAGGGCCCTTATGGCTACACCTTC
. | TRBJ2-5 | TRBV3-1 | TRBD1 | CASSLLTGGKETQYF | TGTGCCAGCAGCCTTCTGACAGGGGGAAAAGAGACCCAGTACTTC
many | TRBJ2-7 | TRBV11-2 | . | CASSLRGYEQYF | TGTGCCAGCAGCTTGAGGGGCTACGAGCAGTACTTC
. | TRBJ2-5 | TRBV3-1 | . | CASSPPTDPQETQYF | TGTGCCAGCAGCCCGCCGACAGACCCACAAGAGACCCAGTACTTC
many | TRBJ2-2 | TRBV29-1 | TRBD1 | CSVVNRGSNTGELFF | TGCAGCGTCGTAAACAGGGGCTCGAACACCGGGGAGCTGTTTTTT
. | TRBJ2-7 | TRBV3-1 | TRBD2 | CASRGLAGGYEQYF | TGTGCCAGCAGGGGACTAGCGGGAGGCTACGAGCAGTACTTC
few | TRBJ1-5 | TRBV30 | . | CAWSAETGYSNQPQHF | TGTGCCTGGAGTGCTGAGACCGGATATAGCAATCAGCCCCAGCATTTT
. | TRBJ1-5 | TRBV30 | TRBD1 | CAWSVQEWTGEYSNQPQHF | TGTGCCTGGAGTGTACAAGAATGGACAGGGGAATATAGCAATCAGCCCCAGCATTTT
many | TRBJ2-1 | TRBV5-1 | . | CASSLGSYSYNEQFF | TGCGCCAGCAGCTTGGGGAGCTACTCCTACAATGAGCAGTTCTTC
. | TRBJ2-1 | TRBV7-9 | . | CASSLVEKIGYNERFF | TGTGCCAGCAGCTTAGTGGAAAAGATCGGGTACAATGAGCGGTTCTTC
few | TRBJ2-5 | TRBV7-2 | . | CASSFRLGEQTQYF | TGTGCCAGCAGCTTCAGGCTGGGGGAGCAGACCCAGTACTTC
many | TRBJ2-7 | TRBV28 | . | CASGSGAASYF | TGTGCCAGCGGTAGTGGGGCAGCCTCCTACTTC
many | TRBJ1-5 | TRBV29-1 | . | CSVVWGGTGNQPQHF | TGCAGCGTTGTGTGGGGGGGTACTGGCAATCAGCCCCAGCATTTT
. | TRBJ2-5 | TRBV20-1 | TRBD2 | CSASGQRTSGGPYQETQYF | TGCAGTGCTAGCGGTCAAAGGACTAGCGGGGGGCCGTACCAAGAGACCCAGTACTTC
many | TRBJ2-6 | TRBV5-5 | . | CASSLRSSGANVLTF | TGTGCCAGCAGCTTGCGTTCCTCTGGGGCCAACGTCCTGACTTTC
many | TRBJ1-5 | TRBV12-3/TRBV12-4 | . | CASSLGGFNQPQHF | TGTGCCAGCAGTTTAGGAGGGTTCAATCAGCCCCAGCATTTT
many | TRBJ1-6 | TRBV2 | . | CASRGSRLSPLHF | TGTGCCAGCAGGGGGTCGAGGCTTTCACCCCTCCACTTT
many | TRBJ2-5 | TRBV20-1 | . | CSALNSGGETQYF | TGCAGTGCTTTAAACTCGGGGGGCGAGACCCAGTACTTC
many | TRBJ1-6 | TRBV20-1 | TRBD1 | CSAPVDRGLYSPLHF | TGCAGTGCCCCCGTGGACAGGGGGCTTTACTCACCCCTCCACTTT
many | TRBJ1-1 | TRBV5-1 | TRBD1 | CASSSRDRGPSNTEAFF | TGCGCCAGCAGCTCCCGGGACAGGGGGCCTTCGAACACTGAAGCTTTCTTT
few | TRBJ1-3 | TRBV20-1 | . | CSAMPPTHSGNTIYF | TGCAGTGCCATGCCCCCGACCCACTCTGGAAACACCATATATTTT
many | TRBJ1-1 | TRBV12-3/TRBV12-4 | TRBD1 | CASFRQGRTEAFF | TGTGCCAGCTTCCGACAGGGGAGAACTGAAGCTTTCTTT
many | TRBJ2-7 | TRBV6-1 | . | CASSEAGTWYEQYF | TGTGCCAGCAGTGAAGCGGGGACTTGGTACGAGCAGTACTTC
many | TRBJ2-1 | TRBV4-2 | TRBD2 | CASSQELAASGRREQFF | TGTGCCAGCAGCCAAGAGTTGGCGGCTAGCGGGAGACGGGAGCAGTTCTTC
few | TRBJ2-3 | TRBV3-1 | . | CASSQGLASDTQYF | TGTGCCAGCAGCCAGGGACTTGCGAGCGATACGCAGTATTTT
. | TRBJ1-1 | TRBV7-9 | . | CASSLWWRDTEAFF | TGTGCCAGCAGCTTATGGTGGAGGGACACTGAAGCTTTCTTT
many | TRBJ2-3 | TRBV19 | . | CANFGAHTDTQYF | TGTGCCAATTTCGGGGCTCACACAGATACGCAGTATTTT
many | TRBJ2-7 | TRBV6-2/TRBV6-3 | . | CASKTASSYEQYF | TGTGCCAGCAAGACAGCAAGCTCCTACGAGCAGTACTTC
. | TRBJ2-3 | TRBV4-1 | . | CASSQGFGLSDTQYF | TGCGCCAGCAGCCAAGGGTTCGGTCTATCAGATACGCAGTATTTT
many | TRBJ2-3 | TRBV3-1 | TRBD2 | CASSQDPSGGSTQYF | TGTGCCAGCAGCCAAGATCCCAGCGGGGGTAGTACGCAGTATTTT
once | TRBJ2-7 | TRBV7-2 | TRBD2 | CACRNSGGPYEQYF | TGTGCCTGCCGCAATTCGGGGGGGCCCTACGAGCAGTACTTC
many | TRBJ2-1 | TRBV27 | TRBD2 | CASSSGTSGTGIHEQFF | TGTGCCAGCAGTTCCGGGACTAGCGGGACAGGGATCCATGAGCAGTTCTTC
many | TRBJ2-3 | TRBV14 | . | CASSQPPGDAAGRTQYF | TGTGCCAGCAGCCAACCCCCAGGGGACGCCGCGGGGAGGACGCAGTATTTT
many | TRBJ2-7 | TRBV29-1 | TRBD2 | CSVDGTSGMGPYEQYF | TGCAGCGTTGACGGGACTAGCGGGATGGGGCCCTACGAGCAGTACTTC